This T cell receptor beta chain is from a study of post-analysis software for immune sequencing data. A remark on this clonotype: Its antigen is currently unknown. The junction and the germline gene differ at one end; a read error may be behind it.

Germline V gives CDR1 DFQATT, CDR2 SNEGSKA (reference sequence). This CDR3 comprises 11 residues. Unique molecular identifiers had been added to the TCR beta cDNA libraries. TCRdb processed the PCR reads anew with MiXCR; each CDR3 protein has one entry. The data show approximately 360,000 distinct CDR3 sequences, about a third seen once. The study, taken as a whole, reports: When patients were compared with controls, about five TRBV segments were more frequent, TRBV5-6, TRBV5-1 and TRBV20-1 among them.

The chain is built from TRBV20-1 and TRBJ2-7; D gene uncertain. Sequences were obtained from blood. This sequence originates from a girl aged 10-17 years with multiple sclerosis. CDR3 nucleotides: TGCAGTGCTACAAGGGCCCACGAGCAGTGCTTC. Translation gives CSATRAHEQCF.